This entry concerns a single T cell receptor beta chain. The CDR3 is made up of 16 amino acids. V lost 3 bases and J 0 bases, leaving 14 bases between the germline ends. Germline V CDR1 and CDR2: MGHRA, YSYEKL. These data are taken from a study of PD-1 and CTLA-4 blockade in melanoma. Assay: immunoSEQ multiplex PCR; the TCRdb copy retains only in-frame clones and omits some. The table includes 25,000 to 35,000 clones, approximately 89% detected once. Specimen: CD8+ T cells from peripheral blood, collected from a patient given anti-PD-1 treatment. V is TRBV4-1 and J is TRBJ1-2; D perhaps matches TRBD1 (6 bases). The TCR sequence derives from a human donor with melanoma. CDR3 protein: CASSHTWGASNYGYTF. The CDR3 coding sequence is TGCGCCAGCAGCCATACGTGGGGGGCATCTAACTATGGCTACACCTTC.